This T cell receptor beta chain was captured by sequencing in a study of shared clonotypes between healthy human individuals (dated by TCRdb to 2020 to 2022). In the study overall: The cohort comprised two women and a few men aged 18 to 49 years. For each donor, three plates each were used for CD4 naive and CD4 memory, two plates were used for CD8 naive, and one plate was used for CD8 memory. To estimate repertoire size and how much clonotype sharing occurs between individuals, the study deeply sequenced the blood TCR repertoires of about five healthy adults. Different laboratories and diverse techniques were used to prepare libraries and sequence TCR repertoires, to increase sequencing depth and limit assay-specific biases. Between about 0.94 and 8.9 billion PBMCs per donor were obtained by leukapheresis. What the authors observed across the whole study: When several donors were compared, the shared fraction of clonotypes was around 4.6% for naive CD4, roughly 3.4% for naive CD8, 2.3% for memory CD4, and under 0.5% for memory CD8. Sampling was restricted to blood, and TCR repertoires in tissues likely differ from the TCR repertoires found in blood. Naive subsets generally had larger estimated clonotype richness than memory subsets did. Pairwise subsampling indicated that sequencing depth was expected to affect the degree of clonotype sharing among donors. The genetic and exposure-history diversity represented was limited by the small number of donors. Higher generation probabilities were observed for clonotypes shared by all four sorted-subset donors than for non-shared clonotypes. Even with the large sequencing depth, rarefaction of the sorted-subset datasets indicated that sequencing was incomplete.

Healthy HIV-negative adults with no recently reported acute infections or vaccinations were included as donors. Every donor was a Caucasian adult residing in Nashville, Tennessee, USA. CD4+ T cells were enriched by magnetic negative selection; naive cells were then positively selected on CD45RA, and the negative fraction formed the memory subset. After blood collection by leukapheresis, PBMCs were isolated using Ficoll-Histopaque density gradient centrifugation and then cryopreserved in the vapor phase of liquid nitrogen. Purity and quantity of every magnetically sorted T cell population were checked by analytical flow cytometry. Genomic DNA was isolated from each sorted fraction and quantified by UV absorbance on a Nanodrop 2000c. A word on this clone: There is no known antigen for this receptor. The sample holds no much larger clone one base away, and base qualities are not on file.

The CDR3 spans 15 residues, from the cysteine through the phenylalanine. Only the CDR3 DNA is retained, 45 bases long and in frame from the first base. Using the deep immunoSEQ assay, TCR CDR3 regions were amplified from genomic DNA by multiplex PCR. Extracted genomic DNA from each cell subset was distributed evenly across all wells of several immunoSEQ 96-well plates, and each plate was treated as a replicate. For sorted subsets, each replicate PCR was loaded with roughly 190 ng genomic DNA, equivalent to roughly 30,000 T cell genomes. Purified libraries were measured with a Qubit 3.0 fluorometer, size-checked on a Bioanalyzer 2100, and measured again with the KAPA Library Quantification kit. Each immunoSEQ 96-well plate was sequenced on its own single-read 150-cycle Illumina NextSeq 550 flow cell. As for the original processing: Because only junctional sequences without quality scores were contained in the immunoSEQ output, filtering matching that applied to full-length reads could not be performed. To assign V/J genes and CDR3, sequences were annotated using PyIR, a Python wrapper for IgBLAST v1.9, with IMGT germline references. Reads were removed for weak V/J assignments (E-value above 1e-6), missing CDR3, stop codons, out-of-frame junctions, or ambiguous translated residues. V3J clonotypes were defined as sequences sharing an identical inferred V gene, J gene, and CDR3 amino acid sequence. To compute the percentage overlap between repertoires, the number of shared unique clonotypes was divided by the size of the smaller repertoire. RTK rarefaction, the Chao1 estimator, and Recon v2.1 estimates of unobserved clonotypes were used to assess repertoire richness. Generation probabilities for all TCRbeta clonotypes obtained by the gDNA method from several donors were computed using OLGA. Held by TCRdb, this immuneACCESS table contains in-frame sequences only and omits some clones. Under half of the omission traces to an unresolved V gene where checked; the cause of the rest is unknown. V and J calls and clone size come straight from that table; D and trimming were deduced from the DNA. The sample data list under 2.5 million clones, and 85% to 95% of these were observed just once. Together, the top ten hold around 0.35% of the sample.

The TCR sequence derives from a man between 18 and 35 years old in good health. Some clones in this sample may be carry-over from other donors' samples. The sequenced sample was naive CD4+ T cells from PBMCs. Per the publication, the cell subset or site label means: CD45RA+ positively selected. The rearranged segments are TRBV21-1 and TRBJ2-3; the table's D call TRBD1 went unverified against the DNA. TRBV21-1 constitutes a pseudogene. The DNA sequence is as follows: TGTGCCAGCAGTCCTCAGGGGCAGTCTACAGATACGCAGTATTTT. Its coded protein is CASSPQGQSTDTQYF.